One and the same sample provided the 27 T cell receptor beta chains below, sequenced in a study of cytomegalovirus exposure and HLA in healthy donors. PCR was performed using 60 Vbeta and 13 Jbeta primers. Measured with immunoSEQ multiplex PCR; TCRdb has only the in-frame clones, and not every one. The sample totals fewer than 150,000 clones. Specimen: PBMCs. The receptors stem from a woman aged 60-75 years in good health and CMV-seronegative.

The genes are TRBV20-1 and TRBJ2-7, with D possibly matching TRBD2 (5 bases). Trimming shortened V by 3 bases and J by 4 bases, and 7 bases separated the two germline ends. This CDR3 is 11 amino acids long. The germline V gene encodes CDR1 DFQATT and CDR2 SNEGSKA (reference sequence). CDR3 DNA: TGCAGTGCTAGCCGGGATTACGAGCAGTACTTC. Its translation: CSASRDYEQYF.

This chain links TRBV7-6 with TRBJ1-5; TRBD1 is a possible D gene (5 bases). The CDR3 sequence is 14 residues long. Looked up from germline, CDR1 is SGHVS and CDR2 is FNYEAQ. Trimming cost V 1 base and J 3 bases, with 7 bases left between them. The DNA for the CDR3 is TGTGCCAGCAGCTTAGGGACATCCAATCAGCCCCAGCATTTT. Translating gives CASSLGTSNQPQHF. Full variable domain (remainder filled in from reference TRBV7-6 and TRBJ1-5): GAGVSQSPRYKVTKRGQDVALRCDPISGHVSLYWYRQALGQGPEFLTYFNYEAQQDKSGLPNDRFSAERPEGSISTLTIQRTEQRDSAMYRCASSLGTSNQPQHFGDGTRLSIL.

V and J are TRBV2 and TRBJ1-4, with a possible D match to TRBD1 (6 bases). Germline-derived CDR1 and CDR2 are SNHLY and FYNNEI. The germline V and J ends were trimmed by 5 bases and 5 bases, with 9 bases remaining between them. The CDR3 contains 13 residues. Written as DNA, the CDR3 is TGTGCCAGCAGTCGGCAGGGGAATGAAAAACTGTTTTTT. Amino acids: CASSRQGNEKLFF. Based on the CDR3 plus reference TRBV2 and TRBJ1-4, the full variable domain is EPEVTQTPSHQVTQMGQEVILRCVPISNHLYFYWYRQILGQKVEFLVSFYNNEISEKSEIFDDQFSVERPDGSNFTLKIRSTKLEDSAMYFCASSRQGNEKLFFGSGTQLSVL.

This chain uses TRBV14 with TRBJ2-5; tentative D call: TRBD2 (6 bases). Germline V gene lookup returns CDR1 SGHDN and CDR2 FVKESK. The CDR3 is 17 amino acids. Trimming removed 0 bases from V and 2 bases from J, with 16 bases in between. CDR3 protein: CASSQDLRLAGQETQYF. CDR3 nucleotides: TGTGCCAGCAGCCAAGATCTTCGGCTTGCGGGGCAAGAGACCCAGTACTTC.

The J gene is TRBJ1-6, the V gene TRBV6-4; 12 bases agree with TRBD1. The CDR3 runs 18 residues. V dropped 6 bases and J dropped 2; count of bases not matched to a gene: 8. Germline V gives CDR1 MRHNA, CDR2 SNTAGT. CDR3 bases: TGTGCCAGCAGGGAGGGACAGGGGGCCCTAACCTATAATTCACCCCTCCACTTT. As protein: CASREGQGALTYNSPLHF.

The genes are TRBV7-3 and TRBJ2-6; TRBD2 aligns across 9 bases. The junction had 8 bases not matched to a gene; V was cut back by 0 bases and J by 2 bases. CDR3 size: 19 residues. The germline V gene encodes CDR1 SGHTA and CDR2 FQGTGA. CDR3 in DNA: TGTGCCAGCAGCTTAACGGGGGGGACTAGCCCTCCTGGGGCCAACGTCCTGACTTTC. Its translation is CASSLTGGTSPPGANVLTF.

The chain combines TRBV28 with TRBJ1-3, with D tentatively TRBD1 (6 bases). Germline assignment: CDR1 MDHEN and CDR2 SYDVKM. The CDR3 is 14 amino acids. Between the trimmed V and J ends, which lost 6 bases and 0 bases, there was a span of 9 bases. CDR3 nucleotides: TGTGCCAGCAGAGACAGGCCCTCTGGAAACACCATATATTTT. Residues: CASRDRPSGNTIYF.

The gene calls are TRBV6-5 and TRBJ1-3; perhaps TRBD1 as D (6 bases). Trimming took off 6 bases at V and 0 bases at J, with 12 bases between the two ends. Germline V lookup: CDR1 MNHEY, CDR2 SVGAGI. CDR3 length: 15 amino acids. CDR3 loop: CASRMGHPSGNTIYF. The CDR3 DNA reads TGTGCCAGCAGAATGGGACATCCCTCTGGAAACACCATATATTTT.

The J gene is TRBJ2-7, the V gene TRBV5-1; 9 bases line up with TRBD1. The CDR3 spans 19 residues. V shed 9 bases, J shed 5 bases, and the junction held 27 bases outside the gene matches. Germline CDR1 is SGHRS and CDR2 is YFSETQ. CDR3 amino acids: CATLADGTGWAVRIHEQYF. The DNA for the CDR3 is TGCGCCACCTTAGCAGACGGGACAGGGTGGGCAGTCCGGATACACGAGCAGTACTTC.

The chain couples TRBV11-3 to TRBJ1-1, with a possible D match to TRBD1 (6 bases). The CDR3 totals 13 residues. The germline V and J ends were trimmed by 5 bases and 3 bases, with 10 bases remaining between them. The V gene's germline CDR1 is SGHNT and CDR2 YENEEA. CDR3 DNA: TGTGCCAGCAGCCGGACAGCCTACACTGAAGCTTTCTTT. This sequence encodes CASSRTAYTEAFF.

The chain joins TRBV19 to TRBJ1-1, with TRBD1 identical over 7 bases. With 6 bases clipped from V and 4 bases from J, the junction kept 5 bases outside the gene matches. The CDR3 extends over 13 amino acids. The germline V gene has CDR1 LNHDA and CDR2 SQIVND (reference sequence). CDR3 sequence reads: CASRRQGVTEAFF. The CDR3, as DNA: TGTGCCAGTAGGAGACAGGGCGTCACTGAAGCTTTCTTT.

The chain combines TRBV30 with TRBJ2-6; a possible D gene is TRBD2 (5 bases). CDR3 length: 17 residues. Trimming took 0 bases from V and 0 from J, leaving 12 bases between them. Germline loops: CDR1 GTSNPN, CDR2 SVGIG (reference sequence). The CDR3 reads CAWSVTGSFSGANVLTF. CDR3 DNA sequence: TGTGCCTGGAGTGTAACGGGATCGTTCTCTGGGGCCAACGTCCTGACTTTC.

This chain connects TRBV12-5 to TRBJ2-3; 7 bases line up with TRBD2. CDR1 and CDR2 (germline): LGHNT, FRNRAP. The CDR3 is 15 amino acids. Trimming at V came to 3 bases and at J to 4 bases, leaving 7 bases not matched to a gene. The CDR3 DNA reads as TGTGCTAGTGGTTTCGGAGCGGGGCCGGCAGATACGCAGTATTTT. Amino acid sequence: CASGFGAGPADTQYF.

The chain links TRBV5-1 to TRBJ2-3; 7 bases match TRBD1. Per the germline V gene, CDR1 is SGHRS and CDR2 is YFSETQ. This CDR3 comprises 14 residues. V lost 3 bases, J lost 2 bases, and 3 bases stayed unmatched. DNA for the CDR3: TGCGCCAGCAGCTCGACAGGGAACACAGATACGCAGTATTTT. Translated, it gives CASSSTGNTDTQYF.

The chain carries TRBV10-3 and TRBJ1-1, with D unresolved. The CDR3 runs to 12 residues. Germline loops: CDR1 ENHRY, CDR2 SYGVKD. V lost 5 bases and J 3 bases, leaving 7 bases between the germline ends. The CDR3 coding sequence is TGTGCCATCAGTACTACACACACTGAAGCTTTCTTT. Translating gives CAISTTHTEAFF.

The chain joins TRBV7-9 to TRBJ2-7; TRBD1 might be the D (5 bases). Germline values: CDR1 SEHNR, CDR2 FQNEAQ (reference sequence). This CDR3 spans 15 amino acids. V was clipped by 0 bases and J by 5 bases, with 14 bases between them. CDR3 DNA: TGTGCCAGCAGCTTAGCAGCAGGGATAGGGGACGAGCAGTACTTC. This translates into CASSLAAGIGDEQYF.

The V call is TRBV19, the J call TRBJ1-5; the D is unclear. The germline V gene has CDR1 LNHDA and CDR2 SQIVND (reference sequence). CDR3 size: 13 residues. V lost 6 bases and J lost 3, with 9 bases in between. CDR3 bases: TGTGCCAGTAGCGGGTCAGACAATCAGCCCCAGCATTTT. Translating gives CASSGSDNQPQHF.

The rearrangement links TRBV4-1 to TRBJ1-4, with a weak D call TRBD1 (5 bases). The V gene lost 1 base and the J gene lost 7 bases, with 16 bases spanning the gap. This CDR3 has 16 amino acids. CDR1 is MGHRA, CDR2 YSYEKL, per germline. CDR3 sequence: CASSQVAATAGEKLFF. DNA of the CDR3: TGCGCCAGCAGCCAAGTGGCCGCGACAGCCGGTGAAAAACTGTTTTTT.

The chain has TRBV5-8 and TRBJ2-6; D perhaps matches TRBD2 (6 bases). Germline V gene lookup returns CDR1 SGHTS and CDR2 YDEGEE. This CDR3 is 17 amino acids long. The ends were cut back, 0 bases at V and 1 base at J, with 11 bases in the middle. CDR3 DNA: TGTGCCAGCAGCTTGGTGCGGGGAAGGTCTGGGGCCAACGTCCTGACTTTC. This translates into CASSLVRGRSGANVLTF.

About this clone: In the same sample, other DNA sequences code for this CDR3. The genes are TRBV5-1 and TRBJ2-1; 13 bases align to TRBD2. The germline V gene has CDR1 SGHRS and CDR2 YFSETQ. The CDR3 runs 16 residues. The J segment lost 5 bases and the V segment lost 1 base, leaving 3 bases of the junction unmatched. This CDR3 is CASSLPGLAGNNEQFF. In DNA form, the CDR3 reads TGCGCCAGCAGCTTGCCGGGACTAGCGGGGAACAATGAGCAGTTCTTC.

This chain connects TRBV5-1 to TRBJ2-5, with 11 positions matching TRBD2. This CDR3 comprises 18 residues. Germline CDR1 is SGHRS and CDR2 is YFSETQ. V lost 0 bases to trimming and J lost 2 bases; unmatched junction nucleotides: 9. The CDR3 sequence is CASSLAALAGGRQETQYF. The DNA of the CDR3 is TGCGCCAGCAGCTTGGCAGCCCTAGCGGGGGGCCGGCAAGAGACCCAGTACTTC.

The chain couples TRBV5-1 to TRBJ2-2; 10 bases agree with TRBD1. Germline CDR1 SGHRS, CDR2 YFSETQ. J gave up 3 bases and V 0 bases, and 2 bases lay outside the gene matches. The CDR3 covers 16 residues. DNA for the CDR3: TGCGCCAGCAGCTTGGGTGGGACAGGGGACACCGGGGAGCTGTTTTTT. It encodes CASSLGGTGDTGELFF.

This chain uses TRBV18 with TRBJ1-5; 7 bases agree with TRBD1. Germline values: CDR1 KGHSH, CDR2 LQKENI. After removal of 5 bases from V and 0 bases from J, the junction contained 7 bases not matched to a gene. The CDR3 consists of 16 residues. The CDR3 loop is CASSDDRAYSNQPQHF. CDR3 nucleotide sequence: TGTGCCAGCTCAGACGACAGGGCTTATAGCAATCAGCCCCAGCATTTT.

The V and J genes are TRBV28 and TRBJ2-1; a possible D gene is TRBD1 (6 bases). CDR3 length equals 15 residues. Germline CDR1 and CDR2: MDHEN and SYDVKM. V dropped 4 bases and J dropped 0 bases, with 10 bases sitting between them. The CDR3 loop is CASSYRDGSYNEQFF. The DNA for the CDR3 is TGTGCCAGCAGTTACAGGGATGGCTCCTACAATGAGCAGTTCTTC.

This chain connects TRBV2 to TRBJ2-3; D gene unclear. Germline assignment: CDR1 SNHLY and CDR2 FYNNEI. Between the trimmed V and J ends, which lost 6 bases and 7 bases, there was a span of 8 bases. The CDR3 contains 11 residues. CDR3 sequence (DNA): TGTGCCAGCAGGCTTAGCAATACGCAGTATTTT. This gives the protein CASRLSNTQYF. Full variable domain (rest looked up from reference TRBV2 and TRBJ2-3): EPEVTQTPSHQVTQMGQEVILRCVPISNHLYFYWYRQILGQKVEFLVSFYNNEISEKSEIFDDQFSVERPDGSNFTLKIRSTKLEDSAMYFCASRLSNTQYFGPGTRLTVL.

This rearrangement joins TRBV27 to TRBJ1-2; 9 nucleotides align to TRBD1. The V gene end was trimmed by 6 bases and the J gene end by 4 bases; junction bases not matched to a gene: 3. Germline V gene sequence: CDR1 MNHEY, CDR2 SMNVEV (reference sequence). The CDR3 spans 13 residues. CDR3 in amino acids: CASRLTGGYGYTF. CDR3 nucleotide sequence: TGTGCCAGCAGGCTGACAGGGGGCTATGGCTACACCTTC.

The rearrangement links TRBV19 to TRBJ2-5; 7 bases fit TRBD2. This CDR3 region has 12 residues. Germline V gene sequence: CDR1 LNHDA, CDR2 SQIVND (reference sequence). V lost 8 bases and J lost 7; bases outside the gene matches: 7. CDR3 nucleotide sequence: TGTGCCAGTGGGACTACCCCATTGACCCAGTACTTC. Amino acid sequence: CASGTTPLTQYF.